These T cell receptor beta chains were read from a single sample in a study of OX40 agonist ivuxolimab in advanced cancers. Libraries were prepared by immunoSEQ multiplex PCR; TCRdb keeps only in-frame clonotypes and omits some of them. The table has 55,000 to 75,000 clones, 80% to 95% seen once; the top ten hold 2% to 2.5%. The material sequenced was CD4+ or CD8+ T cells sorted from blood, taken in a trial of the OX40 agonist ivuxolimab. The receptors stem from an adult with an advanced solid tumor such as melanoma, head and neck, liver or kidney cancer. Both conserved end residues are trimmed from each CDR3. The D gene is left open where the match is weak.

j_call v_call d_call cdr3_aa
TRBJ2-3 TRBV9 TRBD1 ASSERTGGTDTQY
TRBJ1-4 TRBV20-1 NA SASRGEKLF
TRBJ1-3 TRBV7-8 NA ASSRGRAGNTIY
TRBJ2-7 TRBV5-1 NA ASSLGQAAHEQY
TRBJ2-3 TRBV4-1 TRBD2 ASSPPGSGGPWDTQY
TRBJ2-2 TRBV28 NA ASSSDNTGELF
TRBJ2-5 TRBV5-1 NA ASSAQETQY
TRBJ2-2 TRBV19 NA ASSIGTRGDFFTNTGELF
TRBJ2-2 TRBV7-2 NA ASKDPFRTGELF
TRBJ1-5 TRBV5-1 NA ASSLARPPTDQPQH
TRBJ2-5 TRBV9 NA ASSVAGYQETQY
TRBJ2-7 TRBV5-5 NA ASSLELREQY
TRBJ2-3 TRBV5-4 TRBD2 ASSLGGGARSTQY
TRBJ2-2 TRBV6-4 TRBD2 ASSGTSGGPTNTGELF
TRBJ2-1 TRBV18 TRBD2 ASSPLSAGLYNEQF
TRBJ2-5 TRBV7-2 NA ASSFQGMGETQY
TRBJ2-1 TRBV11-3 TRBD2 ASSPPGLAFNEQF
TRBJ1-4 TRBV7-9 NA ASSLVGEKLF
TRBJ1-6 TRBV28 TRBD1 ASRTPGGFNSPLH
TRBJ1-2 TRBV7-9 NA ASSLGRRNYGYT
TRBJ2-3 TRBV5-6 TRBD1 ASGDRATDTQY
TRBJ2-5 TRBV6-1 NA ASSESFFRGGETQY
TRBJ2-1 TRBV10-3 NA AISENLGPSYNEQF
TRBJ2-1 TRBV4-2 NA ASSPKGLDAYNEQF
TRBJ1-3 TRBV28 TRBD1 ASSPRGSGNTIY
TRBJ2-3 TRBV5-6 NA ASSLPGARSPDTQY
TRBJ1-1 TRBV2 NA ASSSGTPEAF
TRBJ2-7 TRBV6-5 NA ASSYSGRGPYEQY
TRBJ1-4 TRBV6-5 NA ASSYRGLGEKLF
TRBJ1-5 TRBV28 TRBD1 ASSSTGGNQPQH
TRBJ2-2 TRBV11-3 NA ASSGGSSNTGELF
TRBJ1-1 TRBV19 TRBD1 ATKRQGTEAF
TRBJ1-1 TRBV5-1 NA ASSSGQRNTEAF
TRBJ2-5 TRBV2 NA ASSEGRGTQY